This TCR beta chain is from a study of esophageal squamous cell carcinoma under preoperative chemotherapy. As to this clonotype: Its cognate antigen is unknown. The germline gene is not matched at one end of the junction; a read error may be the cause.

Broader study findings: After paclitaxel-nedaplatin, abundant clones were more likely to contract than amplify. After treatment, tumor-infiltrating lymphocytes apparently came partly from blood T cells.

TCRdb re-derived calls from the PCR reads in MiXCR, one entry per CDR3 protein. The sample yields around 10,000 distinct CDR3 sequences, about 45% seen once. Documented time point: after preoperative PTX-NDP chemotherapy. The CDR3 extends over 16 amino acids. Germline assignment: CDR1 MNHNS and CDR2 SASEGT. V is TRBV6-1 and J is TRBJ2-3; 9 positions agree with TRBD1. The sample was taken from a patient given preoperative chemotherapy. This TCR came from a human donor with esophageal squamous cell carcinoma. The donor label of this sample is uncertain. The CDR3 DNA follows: TGTGCCAGCACCCTTTTTGGGGGACAGGGCCCAGAGACGCAGTATTTT. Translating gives CASTLFGGQGPETQYF.